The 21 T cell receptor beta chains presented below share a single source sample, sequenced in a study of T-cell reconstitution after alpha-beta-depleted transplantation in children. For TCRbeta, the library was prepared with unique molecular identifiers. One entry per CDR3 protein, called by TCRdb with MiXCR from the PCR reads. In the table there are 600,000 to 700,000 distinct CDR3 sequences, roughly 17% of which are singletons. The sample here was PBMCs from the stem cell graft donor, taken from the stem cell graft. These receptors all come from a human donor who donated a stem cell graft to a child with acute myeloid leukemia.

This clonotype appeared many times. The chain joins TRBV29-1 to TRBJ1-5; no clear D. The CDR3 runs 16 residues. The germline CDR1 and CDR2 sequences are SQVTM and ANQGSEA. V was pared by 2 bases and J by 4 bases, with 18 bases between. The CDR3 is CSVENGEARWNQPQHF. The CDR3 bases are TGCAGCGTTGAAAATGGAGAGGCCAGGTGGAATCAGCCCCAGCATTTT.

This chain's CDR3 is CASSELQGAAYEQFF. The CDR3 coding sequence is TGTGCCAGCAGTGAGTTACAGGGGGCAGCGTATGAGCAGTTCTTC. The rearrangement links TRBV25-1 to TRBJ2-1, with TRBD1 identical over 9 bases. CDR1 and CDR2 from the germline V gene are MGHDK and SYGVNS. Losses at the gene ends were 3 bases for V and 8 bases for J; bases not matched to a gene: 8. This CDR3 is 15 amino acids long. The complete variable domain, with remaining parts taken from reference TRBV25-1 and TRBJ2-1, reads EADIYQTPRYLVIGTGKKITLECSQTMGHDKMYWYQQDPGMELHLIHYSYGVNSTEKGDLSSESTVSRIRTEHFPLTLESARPSHTSQYLCASSELQGAAYEQFFGPGTRLTVL.

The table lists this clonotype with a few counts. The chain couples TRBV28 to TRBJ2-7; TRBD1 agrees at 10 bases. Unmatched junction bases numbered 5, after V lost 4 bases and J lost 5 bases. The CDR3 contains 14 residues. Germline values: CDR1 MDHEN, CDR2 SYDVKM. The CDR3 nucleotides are TGTGCCAGCAGTTCTTGGACAGGGGGGCACGAGCAGTACTTC. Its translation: CASSSWTGGHEQYF.

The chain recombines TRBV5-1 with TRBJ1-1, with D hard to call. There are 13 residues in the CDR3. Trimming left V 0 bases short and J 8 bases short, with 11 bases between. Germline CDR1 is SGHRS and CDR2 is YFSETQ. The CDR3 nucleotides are TGCGCCAGCAGCTTGGAAGGACGACCGGAAGCTTTCTTT. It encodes CASSLEGRPEAFF. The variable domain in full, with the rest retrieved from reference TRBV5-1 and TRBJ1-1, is KAGVTQTPRYLIKTRGQQVTLSCSPISGHRSVSWYQQTPGQGLQFLFEYFSETQRNKGNFPGRFSGRQFSNSRSEMNVSTLELGDSALYLCASSLEGRPEAFFGQGTRLTVV.

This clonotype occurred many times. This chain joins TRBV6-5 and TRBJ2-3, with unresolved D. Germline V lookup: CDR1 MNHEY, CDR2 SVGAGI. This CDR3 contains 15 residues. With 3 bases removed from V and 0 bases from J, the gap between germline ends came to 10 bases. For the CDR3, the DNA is TGTGCCAGCAGTTATCGGCAGCCTAGCACAGATACGCAGTATTTT. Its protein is CASSYRQPSTDTQYF.

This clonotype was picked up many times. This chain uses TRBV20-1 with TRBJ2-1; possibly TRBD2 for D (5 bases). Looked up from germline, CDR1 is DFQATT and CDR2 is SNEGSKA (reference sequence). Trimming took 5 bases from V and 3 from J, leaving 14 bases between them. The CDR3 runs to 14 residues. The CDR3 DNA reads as TGCAGTGCTGATCGAGGGTCCGGCTACAATGAGCAGTTCTTC. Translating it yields CSADRGSGYNEQFF.

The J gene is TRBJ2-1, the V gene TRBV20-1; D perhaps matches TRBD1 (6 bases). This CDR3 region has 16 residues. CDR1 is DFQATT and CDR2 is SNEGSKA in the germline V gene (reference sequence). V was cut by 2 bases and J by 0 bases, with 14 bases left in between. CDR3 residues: CSARKHQGNSYNEQFF. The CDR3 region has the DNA TGCAGTGCTAGAAAGCATCAGGGGAACTCCTACAATGAGCAGTTCTTC.

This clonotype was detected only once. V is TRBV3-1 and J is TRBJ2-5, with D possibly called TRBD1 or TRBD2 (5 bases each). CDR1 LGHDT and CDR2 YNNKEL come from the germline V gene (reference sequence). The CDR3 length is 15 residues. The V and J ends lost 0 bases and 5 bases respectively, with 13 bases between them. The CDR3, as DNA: TGTGCCAGCAGCCAAGATCCGGGGCCAAGGGAGACCCAGTACTTC. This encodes CASSQDPGPRETQYF.

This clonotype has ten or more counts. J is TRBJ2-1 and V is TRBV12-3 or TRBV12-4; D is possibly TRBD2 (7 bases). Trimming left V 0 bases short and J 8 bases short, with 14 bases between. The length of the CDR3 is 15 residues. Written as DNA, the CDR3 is TGTGCCAGCAGTTTAGCTTCGGGGGGCAGCTATGAGCAGTTCTTC. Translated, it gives CASSLASGGSYEQFF.

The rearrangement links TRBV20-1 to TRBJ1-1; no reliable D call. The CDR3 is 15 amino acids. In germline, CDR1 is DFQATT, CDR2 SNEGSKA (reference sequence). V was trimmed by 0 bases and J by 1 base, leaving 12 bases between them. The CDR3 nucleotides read TGCAGTGCTAGAGATCGACCCCAGCCGAACACTGAAGCTTTCTTT. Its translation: CSARDRPQPNTEAFF.

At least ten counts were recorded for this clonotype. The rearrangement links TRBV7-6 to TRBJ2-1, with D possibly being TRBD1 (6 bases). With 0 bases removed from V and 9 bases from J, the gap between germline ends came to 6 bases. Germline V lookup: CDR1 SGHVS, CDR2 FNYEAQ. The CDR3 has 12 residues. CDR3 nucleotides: TGTGCCAGCAGCTTAGCAGGGGGTGAGCAGTTCTTC. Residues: CASSLAGGEQFF. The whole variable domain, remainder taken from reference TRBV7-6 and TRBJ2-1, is GAGVSQSPRYKVTKRGQDVALRCDPISGHVSLYWYRQALGQGPEFLTYFNYEAQQDKSGLPNDRFSAERPEGSISTLTIQRTEQRDSAMYRCASSLAGGEQFFGPGTRLTVL.

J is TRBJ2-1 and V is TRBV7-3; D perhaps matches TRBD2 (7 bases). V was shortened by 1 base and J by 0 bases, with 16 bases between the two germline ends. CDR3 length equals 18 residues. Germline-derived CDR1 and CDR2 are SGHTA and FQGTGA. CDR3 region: CASSLRGGQPSSYNEQFF. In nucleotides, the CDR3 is TGTGCCAGCAGCTTAAGGGGGGGCCAGCCTTCCTCCTACAATGAGCAGTTCTTC.

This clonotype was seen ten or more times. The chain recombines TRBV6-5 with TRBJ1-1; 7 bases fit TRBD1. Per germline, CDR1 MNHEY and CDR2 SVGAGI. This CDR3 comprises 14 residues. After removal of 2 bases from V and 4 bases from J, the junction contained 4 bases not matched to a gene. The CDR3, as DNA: TGTGCCAGCAGTTACGACAGGGTAGCCACTGAAGCTTTCTTT. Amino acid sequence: CASSYDRVATEAFF.

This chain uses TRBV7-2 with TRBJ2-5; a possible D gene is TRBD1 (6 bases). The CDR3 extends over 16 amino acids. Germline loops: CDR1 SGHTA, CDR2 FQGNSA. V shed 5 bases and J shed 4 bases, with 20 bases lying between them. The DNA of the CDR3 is TGTGCCAGCAGCCTTGGACAGTTTCTAATAGGAGAGACCCAGTACTTC. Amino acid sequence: CASSLGQFLIGETQYF.

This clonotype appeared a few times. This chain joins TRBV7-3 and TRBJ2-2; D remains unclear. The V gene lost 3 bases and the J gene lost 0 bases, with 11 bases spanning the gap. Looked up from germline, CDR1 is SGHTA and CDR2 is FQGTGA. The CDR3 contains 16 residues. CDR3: CASSFQIRSNTGELFF. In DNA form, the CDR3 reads TGTGCCAGCAGCTTCCAGATCCGATCGAACACCGGGGAGCTGTTTTTT.

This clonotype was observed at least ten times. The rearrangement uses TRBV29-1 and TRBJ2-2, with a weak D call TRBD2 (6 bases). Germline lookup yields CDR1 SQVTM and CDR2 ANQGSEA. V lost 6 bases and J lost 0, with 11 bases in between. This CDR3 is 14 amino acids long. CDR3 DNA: TGCAGCGTCGTAGCGGTGGCGAACACCGGGGAGCTGTTTTTT. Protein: CSVVAVANTGELFF.

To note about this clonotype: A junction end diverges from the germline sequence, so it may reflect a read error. Written as DNA, the CDR3 is TGTGCCAGAAGCTTATGGGGAACGGGGGCGGCGACAGATACGCAGTATTTT. It yields the protein CARSLWGTGAATDTQYF. This chain links TRBV7-3 with TRBJ2-3, with D possibly called TRBD1 or TRBD2 (6 bases each). Germline lookup yields CDR1 SGHTA and CDR2 FQGTGA. The CDR3 spans 17 residues.

The CDR3 DNA reads as TGTGCCAGCAGTGACTGGGGAAGGGTTCAGCCCCAGCATTTT. Residues: CASSDWGRVQPQHF. This chain joins TRBV6-4 and TRBJ1-5; D ambiguous. The CDR3 is 14 residues long. The V end lost 1 base, the J end lost 6 bases, and 10 bases lay between the germline ends. Looked up from germline, CDR1 is MRHNA and CDR2 is SNTAGT.

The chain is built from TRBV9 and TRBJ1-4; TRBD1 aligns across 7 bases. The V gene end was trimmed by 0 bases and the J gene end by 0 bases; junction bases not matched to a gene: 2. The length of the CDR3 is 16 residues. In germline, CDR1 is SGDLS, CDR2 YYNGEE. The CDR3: CASSVGDSATNEKLFF. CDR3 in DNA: TGTGCCAGCAGCGTAGGGGACAGTGCAACTAATGAAAAACTGTTTTTT. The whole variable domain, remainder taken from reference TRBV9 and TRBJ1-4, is DSGVTQTPKHLITATGQRVTLRCSPRSGDLSVYWYQQSLDQGLQFLIQYYNGEERAKGNILERFSAQQFPDLHSELNLSSLELGDSALYFCASSVGDSATNEKLFFGSGTQLSVL.

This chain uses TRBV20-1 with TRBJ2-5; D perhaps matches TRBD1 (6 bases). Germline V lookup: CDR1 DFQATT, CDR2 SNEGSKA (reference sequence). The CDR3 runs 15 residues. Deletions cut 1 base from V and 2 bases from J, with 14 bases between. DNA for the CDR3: TGCAGTGCTAGAGGTTCCCGGACAGCACAAGAGACCCAGTACTTC. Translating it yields CSARGSRTAQETQYF.

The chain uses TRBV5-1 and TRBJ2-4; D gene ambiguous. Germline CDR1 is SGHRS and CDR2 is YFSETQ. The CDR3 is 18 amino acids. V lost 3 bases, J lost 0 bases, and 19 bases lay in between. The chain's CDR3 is CASSYRNPGLLAKNIQYF. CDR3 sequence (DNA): TGCGCCAGCAGCTACCGAAACCCAGGCTTGCTAGCCAAAAACATTCAGTACTTC.